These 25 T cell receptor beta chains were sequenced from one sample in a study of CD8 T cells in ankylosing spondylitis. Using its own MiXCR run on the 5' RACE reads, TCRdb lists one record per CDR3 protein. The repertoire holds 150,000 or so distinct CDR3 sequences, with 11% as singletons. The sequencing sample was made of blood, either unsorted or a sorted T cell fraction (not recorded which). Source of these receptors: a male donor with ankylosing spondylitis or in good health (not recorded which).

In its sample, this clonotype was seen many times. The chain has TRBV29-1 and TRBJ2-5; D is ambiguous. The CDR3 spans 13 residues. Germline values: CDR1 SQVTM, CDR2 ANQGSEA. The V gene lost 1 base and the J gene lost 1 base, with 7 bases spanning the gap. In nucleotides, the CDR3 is TGCAGCGTTGAAGTGACAACCCAAGAGACCCAGTACTTC. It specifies CSVEVTTQETQYF. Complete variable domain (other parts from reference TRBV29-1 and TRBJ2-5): SAVISQKPSRDICQRGTSLTIQCQVDSQVTMMFWYRQQPGQSLTLIATANQGSEATYESGFVIDKFPISRPNLTFSTLTVSNMSPEDSSIYLCSVEVTTQETQYFGPGTRLLVL.

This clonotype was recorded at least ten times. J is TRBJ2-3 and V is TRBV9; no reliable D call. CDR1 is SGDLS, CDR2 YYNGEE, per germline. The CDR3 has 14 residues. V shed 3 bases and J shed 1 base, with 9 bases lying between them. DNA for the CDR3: TGTGCCAGCAGCGGACTCCAACGCACAGATACGCAGTATTTT. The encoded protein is CASSGLQRTDTQYF.

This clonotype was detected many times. The CDR3 coding sequence is TGCGCCAGCAGCTCCGGACCTCAAGAGACCCAGTACTTC. It encodes CASSSGPQETQYF. This chain uses TRBV5-1 with TRBJ2-5; D is unclear. This CDR3 region has 13 residues. Germline-derived CDR1 and CDR2 are SGHRS and YFSETQ. Trimming removed 3 bases at V and 2 bases at J, with 8 bases between.

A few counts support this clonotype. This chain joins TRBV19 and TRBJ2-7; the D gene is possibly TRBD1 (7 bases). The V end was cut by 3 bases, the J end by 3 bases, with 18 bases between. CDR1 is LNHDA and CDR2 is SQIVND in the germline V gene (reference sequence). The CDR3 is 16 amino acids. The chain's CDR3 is CASSIVNGGGNYEQYF. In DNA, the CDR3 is TGTGCCAGTAGTATCGTGAATGGAGGGGGCAACTACGAGCAGTACTTC. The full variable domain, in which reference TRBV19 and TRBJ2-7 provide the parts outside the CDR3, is DGGITQSPKYLFRKEGQNVTLSCEQNLNHDAMYWYRQDPGQGLRLIYYSQIVNDFQKGDIAEGYSVSREKKESFPLTVTSAQKNPTAFYLCASSIVNGGGNYEQYFGPGTRLTVT.

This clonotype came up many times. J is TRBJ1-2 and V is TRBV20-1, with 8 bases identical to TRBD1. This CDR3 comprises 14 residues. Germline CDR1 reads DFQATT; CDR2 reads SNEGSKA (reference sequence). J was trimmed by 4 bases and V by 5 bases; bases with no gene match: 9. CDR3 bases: TGCAGTGCTCCCCGGACAGGGAACCTCTATGGCTACACCTTC. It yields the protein CSAPRTGNLYGYTF.

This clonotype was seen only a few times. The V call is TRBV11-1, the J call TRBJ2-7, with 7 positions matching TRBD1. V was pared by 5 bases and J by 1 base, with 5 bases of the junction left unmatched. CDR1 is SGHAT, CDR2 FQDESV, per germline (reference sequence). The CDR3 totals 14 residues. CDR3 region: CASSPDRASYEQYF. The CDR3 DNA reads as TGTGCCAGCAGCCCTGACAGGGCTTCCTACGAGCAGTACTTC.

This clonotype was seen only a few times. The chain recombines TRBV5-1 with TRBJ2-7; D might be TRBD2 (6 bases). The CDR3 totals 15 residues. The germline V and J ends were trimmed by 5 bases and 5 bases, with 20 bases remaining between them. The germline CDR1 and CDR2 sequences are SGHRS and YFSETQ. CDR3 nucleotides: TGCGCCAGCAGATTCGACTCTAGCGAGTTCGACGAGCAGTACTTC. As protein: CASRFDSSEFDEQYF. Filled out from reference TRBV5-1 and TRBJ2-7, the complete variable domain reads KAGVTQTPRYLIKTRGQQVTLSCSPISGHRSVSWYQQTPGQGLQFLFEYFSETQRNKGNFPGRFSGRQFSNSRSEMNVSTLELGDSALYLCASRFDSSEFDEQYFGPGTRLTVT.

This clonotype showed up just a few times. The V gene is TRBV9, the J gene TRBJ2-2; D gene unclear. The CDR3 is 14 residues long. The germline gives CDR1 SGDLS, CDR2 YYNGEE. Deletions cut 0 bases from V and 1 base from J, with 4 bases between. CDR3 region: CASSVVLNTGELFF. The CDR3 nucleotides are TGTGCCAGCAGCGTAGTCCTGAACACCGGGGAGCTGTTTTTT.

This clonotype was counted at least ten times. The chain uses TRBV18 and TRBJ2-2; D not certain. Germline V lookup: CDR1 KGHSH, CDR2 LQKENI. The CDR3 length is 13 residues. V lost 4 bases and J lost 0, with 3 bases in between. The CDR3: CASSQSNTGELFF. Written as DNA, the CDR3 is TGTGCCAGCTCACAATCGAACACCGGGGAGCTGTTTTTT.

The chain's CDR3 is CATSASGLGAQYF. CDR3 DNA sequence: TGTGCCACCAGCGCCTCGGGACTAGGTGCGCAGTATTTT. The gene calls are TRBV15 and TRBJ2-3; 8 nucleotides align to TRBD2. V shed 5 bases, J shed 10 bases, and the junction held 8 bases outside the gene matches. CDR1 is LNHNV and CDR2 is YYDKDF in the germline V gene (reference sequence). The CDR3 has 13 amino acids.

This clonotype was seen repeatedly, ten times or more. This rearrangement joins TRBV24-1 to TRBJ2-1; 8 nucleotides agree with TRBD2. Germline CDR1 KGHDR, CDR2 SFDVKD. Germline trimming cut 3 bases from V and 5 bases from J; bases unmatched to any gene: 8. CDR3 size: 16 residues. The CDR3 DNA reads TGTGCCACCAGTGATGCCGGGACTAGTAGCCACAATGAGCAGTTCTTC. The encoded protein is CATSDAGTSSHNEQFF.

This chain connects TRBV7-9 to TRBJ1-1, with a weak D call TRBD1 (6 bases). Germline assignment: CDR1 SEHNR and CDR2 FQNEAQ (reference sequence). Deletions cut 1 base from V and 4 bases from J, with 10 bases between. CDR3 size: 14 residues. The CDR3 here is CASSLEAQGTEAFF. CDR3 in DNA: TGTGCCAGCAGCTTAGAGGCACAGGGCACTGAAGCTTTCTTT.

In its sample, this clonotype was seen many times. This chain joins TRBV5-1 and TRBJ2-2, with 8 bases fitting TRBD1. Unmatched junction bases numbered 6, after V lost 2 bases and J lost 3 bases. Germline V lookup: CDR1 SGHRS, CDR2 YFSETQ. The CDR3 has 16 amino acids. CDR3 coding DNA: TGCGCCAGCAGCTTATCCAGGGGGCGCGACACCGGGGAGCTGTTTTTT. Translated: CASSLSRGRDTGELFF.

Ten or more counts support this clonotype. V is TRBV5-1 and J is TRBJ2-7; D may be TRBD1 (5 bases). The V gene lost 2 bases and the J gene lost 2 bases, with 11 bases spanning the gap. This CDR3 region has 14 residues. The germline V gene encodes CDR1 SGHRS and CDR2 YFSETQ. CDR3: CASSFQGSAYEQYF. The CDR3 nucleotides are TGCGCCAGCAGCTTCCAGGGTTCCGCCTACGAGCAGTACTTC.

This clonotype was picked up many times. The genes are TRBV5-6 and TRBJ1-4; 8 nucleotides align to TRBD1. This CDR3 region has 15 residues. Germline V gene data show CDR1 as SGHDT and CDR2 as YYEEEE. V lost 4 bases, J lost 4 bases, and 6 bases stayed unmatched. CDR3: CASSGGQGLNEKLFF. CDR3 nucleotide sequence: TGTGCCAGCAGCGGCGGACAGGGCCTTAATGAAAAACTGTTTTTT.

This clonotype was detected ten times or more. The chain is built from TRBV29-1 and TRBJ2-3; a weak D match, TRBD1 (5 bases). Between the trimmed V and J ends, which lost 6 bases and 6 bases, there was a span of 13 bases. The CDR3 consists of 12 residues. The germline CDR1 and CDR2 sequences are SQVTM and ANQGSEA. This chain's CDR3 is CSVTQGPDTQYF. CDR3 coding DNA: TGCAGCGTGACGCAGGGTCCGGATACGCAGTATTTT.

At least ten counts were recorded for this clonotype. The CDR3: CSAREPGPNYEQYF. The CDR3 coding sequence is TGCAGTGCTAGGGAACCGGGTCCTAATTACGAGCAGTACTTC. The chain couples TRBV20-1 to TRBJ2-7; D not resolved. Germline V gene lookup returns CDR1 DFQATT and CDR2 SNEGSKA (reference sequence). The CDR3 extends over 14 amino acids. Between the trimmed V and J ends, which lost 3 bases and 4 bases, there was a span of 16 bases.

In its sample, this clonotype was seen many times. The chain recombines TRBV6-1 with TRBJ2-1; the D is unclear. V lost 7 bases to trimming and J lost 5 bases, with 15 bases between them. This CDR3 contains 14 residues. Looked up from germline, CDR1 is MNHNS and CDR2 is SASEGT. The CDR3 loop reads CASTKGIYNNEQFF. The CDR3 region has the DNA TGTGCCAGCACCAAAGGCATATACAACAATGAGCAGTTCTTC.

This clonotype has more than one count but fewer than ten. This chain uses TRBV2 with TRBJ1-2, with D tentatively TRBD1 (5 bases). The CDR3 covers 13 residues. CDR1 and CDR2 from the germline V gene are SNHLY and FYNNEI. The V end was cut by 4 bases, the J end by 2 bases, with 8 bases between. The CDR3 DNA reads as TGTGCCAGCAGTGCAGGGTGGAACTATGGCTACACCTTC. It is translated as CASSAGWNYGYTF.

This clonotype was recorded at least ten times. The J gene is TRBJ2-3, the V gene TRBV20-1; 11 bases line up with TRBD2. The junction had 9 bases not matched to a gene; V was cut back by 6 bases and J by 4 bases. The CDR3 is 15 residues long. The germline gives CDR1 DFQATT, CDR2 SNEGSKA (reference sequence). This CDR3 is CSAFIAGGPADTQYF. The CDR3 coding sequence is TGCAGTGCCTTCATAGCGGGAGGGCCCGCAGATACGCAGTATTTT.

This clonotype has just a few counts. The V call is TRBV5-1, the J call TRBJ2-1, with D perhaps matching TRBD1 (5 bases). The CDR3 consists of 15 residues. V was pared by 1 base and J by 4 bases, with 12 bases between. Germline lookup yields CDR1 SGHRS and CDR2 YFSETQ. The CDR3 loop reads CASSLTTASYNEQFF. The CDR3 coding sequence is TGCGCCAGCAGCTTGACGACAGCCTCTTACAATGAGCAGTTCTTC.

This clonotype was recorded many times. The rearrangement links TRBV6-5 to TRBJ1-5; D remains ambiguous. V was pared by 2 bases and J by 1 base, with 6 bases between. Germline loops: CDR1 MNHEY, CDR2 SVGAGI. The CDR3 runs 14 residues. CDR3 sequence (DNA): TGTGCCAGCAGTTACAAGGAGAGCAATCAGCCCCAGCATTTT. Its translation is CASSYKESNQPQHF.

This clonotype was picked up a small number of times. CDR3 amino acids: CASSQGYWRQFF. CDR3 bases: TGTGCCAGCAGCCAAGGGTACTGGCGGCAGTTCTTC. This sequence joins TRBV14 and TRBJ2-1; no firm D call. CDR3 length equals 12 residues. Germline CDR1 SGHDN, CDR2 FVKESK. Trimming left V 1 base short and J 12 bases short, with 10 bases between.

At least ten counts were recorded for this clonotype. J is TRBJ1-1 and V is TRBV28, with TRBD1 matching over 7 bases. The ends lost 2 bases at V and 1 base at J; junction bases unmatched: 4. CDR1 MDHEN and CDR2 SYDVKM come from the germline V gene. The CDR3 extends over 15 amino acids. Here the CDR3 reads CASSLRGTANTEAFF. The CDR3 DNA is TGTGCCAGCAGTTTAAGGGGGACAGCGAACACTGAAGCTTTCTTT. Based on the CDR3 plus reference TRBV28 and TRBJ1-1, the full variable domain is DVKVTQSSRYLVKRTGEKVFLECVQDMDHENMFWYRQDPGLGLRLIYFSYDVKMKEKGDIPEGYSVSREKKERFSLILESASTNQTSMYLCASSLRGTANTEAFFGQGTRLTVV.

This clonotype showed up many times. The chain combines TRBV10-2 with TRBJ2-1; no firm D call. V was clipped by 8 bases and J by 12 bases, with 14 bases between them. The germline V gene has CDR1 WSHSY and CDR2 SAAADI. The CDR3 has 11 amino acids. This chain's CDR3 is CASAETRSQFF. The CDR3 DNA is TGCGCCAGCGCAGAGACCCGATCGCAGTTCTTC.